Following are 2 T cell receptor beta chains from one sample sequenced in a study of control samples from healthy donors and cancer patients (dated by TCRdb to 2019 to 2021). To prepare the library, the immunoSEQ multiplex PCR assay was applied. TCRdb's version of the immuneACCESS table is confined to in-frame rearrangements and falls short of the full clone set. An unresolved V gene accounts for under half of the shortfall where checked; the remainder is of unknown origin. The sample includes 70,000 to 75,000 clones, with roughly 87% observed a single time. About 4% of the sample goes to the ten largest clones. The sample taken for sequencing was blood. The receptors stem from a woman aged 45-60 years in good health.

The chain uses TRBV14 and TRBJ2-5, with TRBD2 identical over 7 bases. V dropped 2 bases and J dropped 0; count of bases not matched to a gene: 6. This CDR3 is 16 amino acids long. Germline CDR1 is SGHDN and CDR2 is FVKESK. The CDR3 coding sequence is TGTGCCAGCAGCCAACTCTACGGACTAGACCAAGAGACCCAGTACTTC. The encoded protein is CASSQLYGLDQETQYF.

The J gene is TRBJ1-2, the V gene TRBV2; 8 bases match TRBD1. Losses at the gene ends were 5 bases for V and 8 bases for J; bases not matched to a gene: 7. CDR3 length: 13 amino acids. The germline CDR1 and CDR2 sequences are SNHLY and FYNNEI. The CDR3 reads CASSLRTGLGYTF. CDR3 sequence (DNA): TGTGCCAGCAGTCTACGGACAGGGCTGGGCTACACCTTC.